Each of the 11 T cell receptor beta chains below was sequenced from the same sample in a study of T cells in Graves' hyperthyroidism and ophthalmopathy. RNA transcripts gave rise to amplified TCR beta CDR3 regions. HTBI primers were used for first-round RT-PCR of the TCR CDR3. TCRdb reanalysed the multiplex PCR reads using MiXCR and keeps one entry per CDR3 protein. The profile shows about 610,000 distinct CDR3 sequences, about 15% of them singletons. Sequencing was done on a sample of blood. These receptors were obtained from a woman in her thirties or forties with Graves' ophthalmopathy.

J is TRBJ2-7 and V is TRBV6-1; D is tentatively TRBD1 or TRBD2 (6 bases each). Germline V gene lookup returns CDR1 MNHNS and CDR2 SASEGT. There are 15 residues in the CDR3. Trimming took off 7 bases at V and 6 bases at J, with 22 bases between the two ends. The DNA of the CDR3 is TGTGCCAGCAACCCAAGCCGGGCGGGGACACCCGAGCAGTACTTC. This sequence encodes CASNPSRAGTPEQYF.

Many counts were recorded for this clonotype. This chain links TRBV7-2 with TRBJ1-1; 7 bases are a match to TRBD1. Germline trimming cut 5 bases from V and 8 bases from J; bases unmatched to any gene: 8. Looked up from germline, CDR1 is SGHTA and CDR2 is FQGNSA. CDR3 length: 13 amino acids. Written as DNA, the CDR3 is TGTGCCAGCAGCCCCCGCCTGGACAGGGAAGCTTTCTTT. It codes for CASSPRLDREAFF.

This clonotype showed up many times. V gene TRBV27 combines with J gene TRBJ1-1; the match to TRBD1 covers 7 bases. This CDR3 is built from 14 residues. The trim removed 0 bases at V and 10 bases at J, leaving 8 bases unmatched. Germline CDR1 reads MNHEY; CDR2 reads SMNVEV (reference sequence). The CDR3 is CASSLSARGLAAFF. For the CDR3, the DNA is TGTGCCAGCAGTTTATCGGCCAGGGGGTTAGCAGCTTTCTTT.

This clonotype showed up many times. The chain joins TRBV2 to TRBJ2-7; TRBD2 is a possible D gene (6 bases). CDR1 SNHLY and CDR2 FYNNEI come from the germline V gene. With 6 bases removed from V and 5 bases from J, the gap between germline ends came to 14 bases. This CDR3 is built from 13 residues. CDR3 sequence reads: CASSDGTLNEQYF. The CDR3 nucleotides read TGTGCCAGCAGCGACGGGACTCTGAACGAGCAGTACTTC. The variable domain in full, completed from reference TRBV2 and TRBJ2-7, reads EPEVTQTPSHQVTQMGQEVILRCVPISNHLYFYWYRQILGQKVEFLVSFYNNEISEKSEIFDDQFSVERPDGSNFTLKIRSTKLEDSAMYFCASSDGTLNEQYFGPGTRLTVT.

The table lists this clonotype with a few counts. CDR3 nucleotide sequence: TGTGCCAGCAGCGCAGGGCAGGGTCGGTTGGAATCACCCCTCCACTTT. The encoded protein is CASSAGQGRLESPLHF. The V and J genes are TRBV6-2 or TRBV6-3 and TRBJ1-6, with D possibly being TRBD1 (5 bases). Germline V gives CDR1 MNHEY, CDR2 SVGEGT. CDR3 length: 16 residues. Trimming stripped 6 bases from V and 10 bases from J, with 22 bases between.

This clonotype has a count of ten or more. This sequence joins TRBV7-2 and TRBJ1-5, with D perhaps matching TRBD1 (6 bases). The CDR3 has 15 residues. CDR1 and CDR2 (germline): SGHTA, FQGNSA. V gave up 1 base and J gave up 5 bases, with 12 bases separating them. CDR3 sequence reads: CASSLEGGGDQPQHF. The CDR3 coding sequence is TGTGCCAGCAGCTTAGAGGGGGGAGGAGATCAGCCCCAGCATTTT.

This clonotype appeared many times. This rearrangement joins TRBV15 to TRBJ2-5; TRBD1 matches 9 bases. Per germline, CDR1 LNHNV and CDR2 YYDKDF (reference sequence). There are 15 residues in the CDR3. The V gene end was trimmed by 3 bases and the J gene end by 5 bases; junction bases not matched to a gene: 7. The chain's CDR3 is CATSSLDRGGETQYF. CDR3 bases: TGTGCCACCAGCAGTCTGGACAGGGGAGGGGAGACCCAGTACTTC.

This chain uses TRBV20-1 with TRBJ2-2; D unresolved. Germline CDR1 DFQATT, CDR2 SNEGSKA (reference sequence). Trimming removed 0 bases at V and 0 bases at J, with 8 bases between. This CDR3 region has 15 residues. CDR3 region: CSAREGGPNTGELFF. The CDR3 DNA reads TGCAGTGCTAGAGAGGGCGGACCGAACACCGGGGAGCTGTTTTTT.

This clonotype was seen many times. The chain is built from TRBV19 and TRBJ1-2; D gene unclear. V lost 6 bases, J lost 8 bases, and 16 bases lay in between. Germline CDR1 LNHDA, CDR2 SQIVND (reference sequence). CDR3 size: 13 residues. The DNA for the CDR3 is TGTGCCAGTAGGAAGGAGTACACGGAGGGCTACACCTTC. Translated, it gives CASRKEYTEGYTF.

This clonotype was recorded many times. The V call is TRBV29-1, the J call TRBJ1-1; the match to TRBD1 covers 8 bases. V dropped 7 bases and J dropped 4; count of bases not matched to a gene: 11. Germline loops: CDR1 SQVTM, CDR2 ANQGSEA. This CDR3 has 14 amino acids. CDR3 DNA sequence: TGCAGCGGGGATGGTTCAACAGGGGGCACTGAAGCTTTCTTT. This translates into CSGDGSTGGTEAFF.

This clonotype was counted ten times or more. The chain uses TRBV28 and TRBJ2-7, with a possible D match to TRBD1 (6 bases). Trimming shortened V by 1 base and J by 3 bases, and 10 bases separated the two germline ends. The CDR3 runs to 14 residues. Germline CDR1 reads MDHEN; CDR2 reads SYDVKM. The CDR3: CASSLFGGGYEQYF. CDR3 DNA sequence: TGTGCCAGCAGTTTATTTGGGGGCGGCTACGAGCAGTACTTC.